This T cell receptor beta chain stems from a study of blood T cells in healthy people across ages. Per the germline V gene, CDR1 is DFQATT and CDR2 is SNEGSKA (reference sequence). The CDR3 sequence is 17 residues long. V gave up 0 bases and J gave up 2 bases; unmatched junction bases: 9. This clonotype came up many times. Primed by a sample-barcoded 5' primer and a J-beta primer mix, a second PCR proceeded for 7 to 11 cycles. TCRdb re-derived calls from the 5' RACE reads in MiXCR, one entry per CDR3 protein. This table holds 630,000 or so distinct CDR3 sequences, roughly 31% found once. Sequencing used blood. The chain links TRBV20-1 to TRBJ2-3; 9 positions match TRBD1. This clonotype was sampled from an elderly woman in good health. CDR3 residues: CSAREMVGQGNTDTQYF. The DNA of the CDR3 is TGCAGTGCTAGAGAAATGGTCGGACAGGGGAACACAGATACGCAGTATTTT.